This T cell receptor (beta chain) was obtained from a study of T cell changes during pregnancy in multiple sclerosis. Sequencing was performed with immunoSEQ multiplex PCR; in TCRdb, only in-frame clones are kept and a portion is missing. The sample shows approximately 51,000 clones, under 95% of them seen only once. This CDR3 spans 13 amino acids. Trimming removed 3 bases from V and 2 bases from J, with 7 bases in between. Looked up from germline, CDR1 is MNHEY and CDR2 is SMNVEV (reference sequence). This TCR was recovered from a female donor with multiple sclerosis, enrolled in a pregnancy study. This chain links TRBV27 with TRBJ1-2; no definite D call. The sequenced sample was CD4+ T cells from peripheral blood mononuclear cells, obtained in the second trimester of pregnancy. This CDR3 reads CASSFGRNYGYTF. Here the CDR3 DNA reads TGTGCCAGCAGTTTTGGCAGGAACTATGGCTACACCTTC.